Below, one T cell receptor (beta chain) is given with its context. Its antigen is not known. The entry originates in a study of cytomegalovirus exposure and HLA in healthy donors. General observations from the study: The classifier reportedly diagnosed cytomegalovirus status with high specificity and sensitivity.

The V gene's germline CDR1 is SGHNT and CDR2 YYREEE (reference sequence). The CDR3 has 15 residues. Trimming took 2 bases from V and 8 from J, leaving 17 bases between them. The donors were part of the validation cohort, which consisted of under 150 subjects and was separate from the first cohort of 670 or so subjects. The data were produced by immunoSEQ multiplex PCR, yet TCRdb's version contains in-frame clones alone and is incomplete. The table lists 200,000 to 250,000 clones, roughly 83% of them singletons. Sequences were obtained from PBMCs. The clonotype was recovered from a woman aged 25 to 39 in good health and CMV-seropositive. The chain has TRBV5-4 and TRBJ2-1; D is undetermined. The DNA of the CDR3 is TGTGCCAGCAGCTTTCGTCTAGTTCCGTACCATGAGCAGTTCTTC. It yields the protein CASSFRLVPYHEQFF.